The 14 T cell receptor beta chains listed next were all sequenced from one sample in a study of response to subunit inactivated influenza vaccine. TCRdb called the RT-PCR reads again in MiXCR, with one record for every CDR3 protein. In the table there are hundreds of thousands of distinct CDR3 sequences, 7.6% of which are singletons. Sequenced material: PBMCs from blood, taken less than 30 months after vaccination. Source of these receptors: a man aged 45 to 70 who received an inactivated influenza vaccine.

This clonotype was recorded many times. This chain links TRBV4-2 with TRBJ2-6; 8 nucleotides align to TRBD1. V lost 3 bases, J lost 2 bases, and 0 bases stayed unmatched. CDR3 length equals 15 residues. Germline values: CDR1 LGHNA, CDR2 YNFKEQ. CDR3 sequence (DNA): TGTGCCAGCAGCCAGACAGGGGCTGGGGCCAACGTCCTGACTTTC. Protein sequence: CASSQTGAGANVLTF.

The rearrangement joins TRBV30 to TRBJ1-2; the D is unclear. CDR1 and CDR2 from the germline V gene are GTSNPN and SVGIG (reference sequence). The V end was cut by 0 bases, the J end by 4 bases, with 12 bases between. The CDR3 extends over 14 amino acids. CDR3 region: CAWSVSWAGYGYTF. CDR3 DNA: TGTGCCTGGAGTGTATCGTGGGCGGGCTATGGCTACACCTTC.

This chain connects TRBV28 to TRBJ2-7; 13 bases agree with TRBD2. CDR1 and CDR2 (germline): MDHEN, SYDVKM. The CDR3 is 16 residues long. J gave up 2 bases and V 6 bases, and 7 bases lay outside the gene matches. The CDR3 bases are TGTGCCAGCAGACCCGGACTAGCGGGAGCTACCTACGAGCAGTACTTC. This translates into CASRPGLAGATYEQYF.

This clonotype has ten or more counts. CDR3 nucleotide sequence: TGTGCCAGCAGCTTAGCAAGATATACTGAAGCTTTCTTT. Its translation: CASSLARYTEAFF. The chain couples TRBV7-8 to TRBJ1-1; D not resolved. CDR1 and CDR2 (germline): SGHVS, FQNEAQ. Trimming removed 0 bases at V and 5 bases at J, with 7 bases between. This CDR3 has 13 amino acids.

A note on this clonotype: A single base separates this from a much larger clone, so it may be a read error. V and J are TRBV20-1 and TRBJ2-2; D is ambiguous. Germline CDR1 and CDR2: DFQATT and SNEGSKA (reference sequence). CDR3 length equals 17 residues. CDR3 nucleotide sequence: TGCAGTGCTGGAGATCCCCTTGGCGGAACGAACACCGGGGAGCTGTTTTTT. It codes for CSAGDPLGGTNTGELFF.

This clonotype came up a few times. The V and J genes are TRBV7-8 and TRBJ1-6, with D perhaps TRBD1 (6 bases). The CDR3 covers 16 residues. CDR1 is SGHVS and CDR2 is FQNEAQ in the germline V gene. V shed 0 bases and J shed 14 bases, with 20 bases lying between them. The CDR3 bases are TGTGCCAGCAGCTTAGCTTATTGGCAGGGTGAGGGGGCCCTCCACTTT. Translation gives CASSLAYWQGEGALHF.

The chain carries TRBV20-1 and TRBJ2-2, with TRBD1 matching 11 bases. J gave up 7 bases and V 3 bases, and 4 bases lay outside the gene matches. CDR3 length equals 14 residues. Germline CDR1 and CDR2: DFQATT and SNEGSKA (reference sequence). CDR3 sequence: CSASRTGGGGELFF. For the CDR3, the DNA is TGCAGTGCTAGCCGGACAGGGGGCGGCGGGGAGCTGTTTTTT.

V gene TRBV4-1 combines with J gene TRBJ2-3; TRBD2 matches at 10 bases. Germline assignment: CDR1 MGHRA and CDR2 YSYEKL. After removal of 4 bases from V and 3 bases from J, the junction contained 7 bases not matched to a gene. This CDR3 spans 16 amino acids. CDR3 DNA: TGCGCCAGCAGCCCAGCTCCGGGACTAGCGACAGATACGCAGTATTTT. It encodes CASSPAPGLATDTQYF.

V usage is TRBV20-1 and J usage is TRBJ2-7, with a tentative D call TRBD1 (6 bases). CDR3 length: 13 amino acids. The V end lost 4 bases, the J end lost 2 bases, and 12 bases lay between the germline ends. Germline CDR1 DFQATT, CDR2 SNEGSKA (reference sequence). CDR3 protein: CSANDRSPYEQYF. CDR3 DNA sequence: TGCAGTGCTAATGACAGGTCCCCCTACGAGCAGTACTTC.

This clonotype was counted only a few times. This chain links TRBV21-1 with TRBJ2-7; the table gives TRBD1 as D, unverified against the DNA. TRBV21-1 is a pseudogene locus. The CDR3 contains 16 residues. DNA for the CDR3: TGTGCCAGCAGCAGCACAGGGGGCTTTCAAGACTACGAGCAGTACTTC. Translated, it gives CASSSTGGFQDYEQYF.

This clonotype was picked up a small number of times. The chain has TRBV4-2 and TRBJ2-2; 12 bases are shared with TRBD2. The CDR3 is made up of 17 amino acids. Trimming took 8 bases from V and 0 from J; bases not matched to a gene: 7. Germline CDR1 is LGHNA and CDR2 is YNFKEQ. CDR3 amino acids: CASGRLAGDANTGELFF. CDR3 DNA sequence: TGTGCCAGCGGGAGACTAGCGGGGGACGCGAACACCGGGGAGCTGTTTTTT.

This clonotype was detected a few times. The V and J genes are TRBV20-1 and TRBJ2-1, with 11 bases lining up with TRBD2. Germline V CDR1 and CDR2: DFQATT, SNEGSKA (reference sequence). The CDR3 has 16 amino acids. After removal of 2 bases from V and 6 bases from J, the junction contained 9 bases not matched to a gene. CDR3 sequence reads: CSARLAGGPRVNEQFF. Written as DNA, the CDR3 is TGCAGTGCTAGATTAGCGGGGGGGCCGAGGGTCAATGAGCAGTTCTTC.

As regards this clonotype: The conserved phenylalanine or tryptophan normally closing the CDR3 is absent here, so this likely arose from a read error. The chain is built from TRBV7-2 and TRBJ2-3, with D unclear. The V end was cut by 1 base, the J end by 7 bases, with 6 bases between. The CDR3 is 12 amino acids. Germline values: CDR1 SGHTA, CDR2 FQGNSA. CDR3 sequence reads: CASSLGSNTQYS. The CDR3 DNA reads TGTGCCAGCAGCTTAGGGTCTAATACGCAGTATTCT.

This clonotype was picked up a small number of times. J is TRBJ2-7 and V is TRBV30; a possible D gene is TRBD2 (6 bases). Between the trimmed V and J ends, which lost 7 bases and 6 bases, there was a span of 13 bases. This CDR3 is built from 11 residues. Per germline, CDR1 GTSNPN and CDR2 SVGIG (reference sequence). DNA for the CDR3: TGTGCCTACGCGGGGCGTCGCGAGCAGTACTTC. Encoded protein: CAYAGRREQYF. Full variable domain (missing parts from reference TRBV30 and TRBJ2-7): SQTIHQWPATLVQPVGSPLSLECTVEGTSNPNLYWYRQAAGRGLQLLFYSVGIGQISSEVPQNLSASRPQDRQFILSSKKLLLSDSGFYLCAYAGRREQYFGPGTRLTVT.